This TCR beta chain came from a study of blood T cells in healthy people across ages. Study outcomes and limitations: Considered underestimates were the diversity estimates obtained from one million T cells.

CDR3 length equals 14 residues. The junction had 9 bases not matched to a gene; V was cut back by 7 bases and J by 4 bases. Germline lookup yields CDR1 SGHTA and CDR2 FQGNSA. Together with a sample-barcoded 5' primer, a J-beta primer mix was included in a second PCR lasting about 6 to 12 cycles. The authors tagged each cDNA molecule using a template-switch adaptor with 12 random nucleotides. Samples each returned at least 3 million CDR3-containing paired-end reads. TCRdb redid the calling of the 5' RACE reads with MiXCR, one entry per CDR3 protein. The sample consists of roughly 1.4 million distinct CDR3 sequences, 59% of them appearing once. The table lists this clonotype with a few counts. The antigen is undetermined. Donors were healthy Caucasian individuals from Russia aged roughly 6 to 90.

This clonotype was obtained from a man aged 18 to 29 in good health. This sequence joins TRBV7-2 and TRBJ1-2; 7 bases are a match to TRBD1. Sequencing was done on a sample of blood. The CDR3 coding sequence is TGTGCCAGCACCCGTGACAGGGAACTCTATGGCTACACCTTC. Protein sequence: CASTRDRELYGYTF.